This TCR beta chain was sequenced during a study of chemoradiotherapy in HPV16-positive cancers. Background on the study: Functional T-cell assays on a couple of HPV16-positive patients' cells defined candidate HPV-specific clones and common TCR motifs.

This table comes from immunoSEQ multiplex PCR, and its TCRdb copy is limited to in-frame clones, with some not included. The top ten hold about 4.8% of the sample, which has under 50,000 clones, roughly three quarters seen once. Germline values: CDR1 MNHEY, CDR2 SMNVEV (reference sequence). Trimming cost V 5 bases and J 3 bases; bases outside gene matches: 3. The CDR3 has 13 amino acids. The source material was blood, sampled from a patient who underwent chemoradiotherapy. The clonotype originates from a human donor with HPV-associated anogenital cancer. The V call is TRBV27, the J call TRBJ2-5; 7 bases align to TRBD2. The CDR3 loop is CASSVLAEETQYF. CDR3 in DNA: TGTGCCAGCAGTGTTCTAGCGGAAGAGACCCAGTACTTC.